These 27 T cell receptor beta chains share one sample of origin, sequenced in a study of OX40 agonist ivuxolimab in advanced cancers. Libraries were prepared by immunoSEQ multiplex PCR; TCRdb keeps only in-frame clonotypes and omits some of them. The data contain 92,000 or so clones, 90% of them seen just once; the ten biggest clones take up around 7.4%. Sequences were derived from CD4+ or CD8+ T cells sorted from blood, sampled in a trial of the OX40 agonist ivuxolimab. The receptors stem from an adult with an advanced solid tumor such as melanoma, head and neck, liver or kidney cancer.

This clone was detected only once. The gene calls are TRBV7-9 and TRBJ2-7; 7 bases line up with TRBD2. Trimming took 5 bases from V and 0 from J; bases not matched to a gene: 10. The CDR3 totals 16 residues. Germline V gives CDR1 SEHNR, CDR2 FQNEAQ (reference sequence). The CDR3 coding sequence is TGTGCCAGCAGCCCAGGTAGCGGGTTACTCTCCTACGAGCAGTACTTC. Encoded protein: CASSPGSGLLSYEQYF.

This chain uses TRBV6-1 with TRBJ1-2; perhaps TRBD1 as D (5 bases). CDR3 length: 14 residues. CDR1 and CDR2 from the germline V gene are MNHNS and SASEGT. V lost 1 base and J 3 bases, leaving 9 bases between the germline ends. CDR3 in DNA: TGTGCCAGCAGTGAAGGGGGCCGCGACTATGGCTACACCTTC. Protein: CASSEGGRDYGYTF.

The rearrangement links TRBV30 to TRBJ2-5, with D possibly being TRBD2 (6 bases). Trimming removed 5 bases from V and 4 bases from J, with 17 bases in between. CDR3 length equals 14 residues. CDR1 and CDR2 from the germline V gene are GTSNPN and SVGIG (reference sequence). The CDR3 nucleotides read TGTGCCTGGGGCGCGGACTATTTAGGAGAGACCCAGTACTTC. Translation: CAWGADYLGETQYF.

The rearrangement joins TRBV19 to TRBJ1-1, with D unresolved. Germline lookup yields CDR1 LNHDA and CDR2 SQIVND (reference sequence). The CDR3 is 14 amino acids. V was pared by 7 bases and J by 4 bases, with 16 bases between. The CDR3 spells CASTLSHRGTEAFF. In nucleotides, the CDR3 is TGTGCCAGTACCCTGAGCCATCGGGGCACTGAAGCTTTCTTT.

This clone appeared once. The rearrangement uses TRBV30 and TRBJ1-6, with TRBD1 identical over 9 bases. Germline V gene sequence: CDR1 GTSNPN, CDR2 SVGIG (reference sequence). This CDR3 comprises 14 residues. Losses at the gene ends were 3 bases for V and 9 bases for J; bases not matched to a gene: 6. The CDR3 reads CAWRGQGPGSPLHF. For the CDR3, the DNA is TGTGCCTGGAGGGGACAGGGACCGGGTTCACCCCTCCACTTT.

The gene calls are TRBV10-3 and TRBJ2-7; 8 nucleotides agree with TRBD1. The ends lost 6 bases at V and 3 bases at J; junction bases unmatched: 13. The CDR3 is made up of 16 amino acids. Germline CDR1 and CDR2: ENHRY and SYGVKD. The CDR3 loop reads CAISSPTTGANYEQYF. The CDR3 DNA sequence: TGTGCCATCAGCAGCCCTACGACAGGGGCTAACTACGAGCAGTACTTC.

The chain joins TRBV15 to TRBJ2-6; 12 positions match TRBD2. The J segment lost 4 bases and the V segment lost 3 bases, leaving 7 bases of the junction unmatched. The germline gives CDR1 LNHNV, CDR2 YYDKDF (reference sequence). CDR3 length: 18 amino acids. CDR3 region: CATSRELAGGSGANVLTF. In DNA, the CDR3 is TGTGCCACCAGCAGGGAACTAGCGGGAGGATCAGGGGCCAACGTCCTGACTTTC.

The J gene is TRBJ1-1, the V gene TRBV27; D uncertain. The germline V and J ends were trimmed by 2 bases and 3 bases, with 13 bases remaining between them. The CDR3 has 15 amino acids. CDR1 and CDR2 (germline): MNHEY, SMNVEV (reference sequence). CDR3 bases: TGTGCCAGCAGTTTAGCCCCCTCTTGGGACACTGAAGCTTTCTTT. Its protein is CASSLAPSWDTEAFF.

This clone was seen only a few times. The rearrangement joins TRBV18 to TRBJ1-5, with TRBD1 matching 9 bases. CDR3 length equals 15 residues. CDR1 and CDR2 from the germline V gene are KGHSH and LQKENI. V shed 3 bases, J shed 6 bases, and the junction held 6 bases outside the gene matches. The CDR3 loop is CASSPFRTGAQPQHF. CDR3 DNA sequence: TGTGCCAGCTCACCCTTTCGGACAGGGGCTCAGCCCCAGCATTTT.

The rearrangement uses TRBV27 and TRBJ2-1; perhaps TRBD2 as D (5 bases). This CDR3 region has 14 residues. Between the trimmed V and J ends, which lost 4 bases and 7 bases, there was a span of 14 bases. The V gene's germline CDR1 is MNHEY and CDR2 SMNVEV (reference sequence). The CDR3 DNA is TGTGCCAGCAGTTCGGCTAGCCCCTCTAATGAGCAGTTCTTC. It yields the protein CASSSASPSNEQFF.

The chain couples TRBV6-6 to TRBJ1-2; no clear D. There are 13 residues in the CDR3. V was shortened by 0 bases and J by 6 bases, with 8 bases between the two germline ends. The germline V gene has CDR1 MNHNY and CDR2 SVGAGI (reference sequence). As DNA, the CDR3 is TGTGCCAGCAGTTACTCGGCATTAAATGGCTACACCTTC. It specifies CASSYSALNGYTF.

The chain joins TRBV30 to TRBJ2-7, with 8 bases fitting TRBD1. V lost 1 base, J lost 3 bases, and 2 bases stayed unmatched. The CDR3 runs 13 residues. Per germline, CDR1 GTSNPN and CDR2 SVGIG (reference sequence). CDR3 residues: CAWSAGTGYEQYF. CDR3 nucleotide sequence: TGTGCCTGGAGTGCCGGGACAGGCTACGAGCAGTACTTC.

V and J are TRBV28 and TRBJ1-1, with a weak D call TRBD1 (6 bases). There are 12 residues in the CDR3. Trimming removed 3 bases at V and 11 bases at J, with 13 bases between. The germline gives CDR1 MDHEN, CDR2 SYDVKM. The DNA of the CDR3 is TGTGCCAGCAGTTTCCAGGGGAGAGCGGCTTTCTTT. Its protein is CASSFQGRAAFF.

The J gene is TRBJ2-2, the V gene TRBV30; TRBD1 agrees at 11 bases. Trimming removed 3 bases from V and 4 bases from J; junction bases left unmatched: 1. CDR1 and CDR2 from the germline V gene are GTSNPN and SVGIG (reference sequence). The CDR3 loop spans 14 amino acids. DNA for the CDR3: TGTGCCTGGAGGGGGACAGGGGGCACCGGGGAGCTGTTTTTT. This encodes CAWRGTGGTGELFF.

This clone occurred a few times. The chain combines TRBV7-7 with TRBJ2-3; 9 nucleotides line up with TRBD2. Per germline, CDR1 SSHAT and CDR2 FNYEAQ (reference sequence). The CDR3 spans 13 residues. CDR3 DNA sequence: TGTGCTACCGCTAGCGGGAACACAGATACGCAGTATTTT. Translated, it gives CATASGNTDTQYF. Full variable domain (missing parts from reference TRBV7-7 and TRBJ2-3): GAGVSQSPRYKVTKRGQDVTLRCDPISSHATLYWYQQALGQGPEFLTYFNYEAQPDKSGLPSDRFSAERPEGSISTLTIQRTEQRDSAMYRCATASGNTDTQYFGPGTRLTVL.

This chain joins TRBV7-2 and TRBJ2-5; 8 positions agree with TRBD2. The CDR3 contains 15 residues. Trimming at V came to 5 bases and at J to 5 bases, leaving 10 bases not matched to a gene. Looked up from germline, CDR1 is SGHTA and CDR2 is FQGNSA. The CDR3 DNA follows: TGTGCCAGCAGCAAACGACTAGCGCTGGGGGAGACCCAGTACTTC. Translating it yields CASSKRLALGETQYF. Looking up the rest from reference TRBV7-2 and TRBJ2-5 gives the full variable domain: GAGVSQSPSNKVTEKGKDVELRCDPISGHTALYWYRQSLGQGLEFLIYFQGNSAPDKSGLPSDRFSAERTGGSVSTLTIQRTQQEDSAVYLCASSKRLALGETQYFGPGTRLLVL.

The CDR3 loop is CASSSQRERYTDTQYF. CDR3 coding DNA: TGTGCCAGCAGCTCCCAGCGGGAGCGGTATACAGATACGCAGTATTTT. J is TRBJ2-3 and V is TRBV7-2, with 8 bases identical to TRBD2. The V gene end was trimmed by 4 bases and the J gene end by 3 bases; junction bases not matched to a gene: 9. This CDR3 has 16 amino acids. CDR1 SGHTA and CDR2 FQGNSA come from the germline V gene.

The rearrangement joins TRBV7-2 to TRBJ2-7; a weak D match, TRBD2 (7 bases). This CDR3 region has 14 residues. The ends were cut back, 6 bases at V and 2 bases at J, with 14 bases in the middle. The V gene's germline CDR1 is SGHTA and CDR2 FQGNSA. The CDR3 sequence: CASRGGGGTYEQYF. The DNA of the CDR3 is TGTGCCAGCAGAGGGGGGGGAGGGACCTACGAGCAGTACTTC.

The genes are TRBV19 and TRBJ2-5, with D possibly matching TRBD1 (6 bases). The CDR3 is made up of 14 amino acids. V lost 6 bases, J lost 2 bases, and 13 bases lay in between. Germline-derived CDR1 and CDR2 are LNHDA and SQIVND (reference sequence). This chain's CDR3 is CASSDRDKQETQYF. DNA of the CDR3: TGTGCCAGTAGCGATCGGGACAAGCAAGAGACCCAGTACTTC.

The chain couples TRBV6-6 to TRBJ2-7, with TRBD2 as a possible D gene (6 bases). The CDR3 sequence is 15 residues long. Germline-derived CDR1 and CDR2 are MNHNY and SVGAGI (reference sequence). The V end was cut by 3 bases, the J end by 0 bases, with 12 bases between. The CDR3 here is CASSYGGGTSYEQYF. In DNA form, the CDR3 reads TGTGCCAGCAGTTATGGTGGCGGGACCTCCTACGAGCAGTACTTC.

This chain uses TRBV6-5 with TRBJ1-1; no definite D call. The CDR3 runs 15 residues. Germline CDR1 and CDR2: MNHEY and SVGAGI. Trimming stripped 0 bases from V and 3 bases from J, with 11 bases between. The CDR3 DNA is TGTGCCAGCAGTTACTCGATGGGCAGTCACACTGAAGCTTTCTTT. It encodes CASSYSMGSHTEAFF.

V is TRBV7-9 and J is TRBJ2-5; D might be TRBD1 (6 bases). The CDR3 contains 14 residues. Per germline, CDR1 SEHNR and CDR2 FQNEAQ (reference sequence). Trimming cost V 7 bases and J 4 bases, with 16 bases left between them. The CDR3: CASISIEGGETQYF. Here the CDR3 DNA reads TGTGCCAGCATTTCGATAGAAGGGGGAGAGACCCAGTACTTC.

The rearrangement joins TRBV27 to TRBJ2-7, with 10 bases identical to TRBD1. V dropped 8 bases and J dropped 5; count of bases not matched to a gene: 9. The germline V gene encodes CDR1 MNHEY and CDR2 SMNVEV (reference sequence). The length of the CDR3 is 14 residues. CDR3 DNA sequence: TGTGCCAGCGGCCCCGGGACAGGGGTGAACGAGCAGTACTTC. It codes for CASGPGTGVNEQYF.

This clone was seen more than once but under ten times. V and J are TRBV6-4 and TRBJ2-3; D ambiguous. V was cut by 2 bases and J by 1 base, with 4 bases left in between. The CDR3 covers 13 residues. Germline V gene data show CDR1 as MRHNA and CDR2 as SNTAGT. CDR3 bases: TGTGCCAGCAGTGACAGGGGCACAGATACGCAGTATTTT. Translating it yields CASSDRGTDTQYF.

The chain has TRBV7-6 and TRBJ2-7; 10 nucleotides align to TRBD2. Germline CDR1 and CDR2: SGHVS and FNYEAQ. This CDR3 has 15 amino acids. The trim removed 1 base at V and 6 bases at J, leaving 6 bases unmatched. The CDR3 DNA reads TGTGCCAGCAGCTTAGAGGCTAGCGGGAGTGGCGAGCAGTACTTC. Translating it yields CASSLEASGSGEQYF.

The J gene is TRBJ2-7, the V gene TRBV30; 14 bases line up with TRBD2. V gave up 5 bases and J gave up 0 bases; unmatched junction bases: 0. The CDR3 has 14 amino acids. The V gene's germline CDR1 is GTSNPN and CDR2 SVGIG (reference sequence). The CDR3 spells CAWGTSGGSYEQYF. Written as DNA, the CDR3 is TGTGCCTGGGGGACTAGCGGGGGCTCCTACGAGCAGTACTTC.

The chain has TRBV4-1 and TRBJ2-7; 12 positions agree with TRBD2. The CDR3 sequence is 19 residues long. Germline V gene sequence: CDR1 MGHRA, CDR2 YSYEKL. V shed 4 bases, J shed 0 bases, and the junction held 13 bases outside the gene matches. CDR3 protein: CASSRPFPGLAGGSYEQYF. The CDR3 DNA reads TGCGCCAGCAGCCGGCCGTTCCCGGGACTAGCGGGCGGCTCCTACGAGCAGTACTTC.